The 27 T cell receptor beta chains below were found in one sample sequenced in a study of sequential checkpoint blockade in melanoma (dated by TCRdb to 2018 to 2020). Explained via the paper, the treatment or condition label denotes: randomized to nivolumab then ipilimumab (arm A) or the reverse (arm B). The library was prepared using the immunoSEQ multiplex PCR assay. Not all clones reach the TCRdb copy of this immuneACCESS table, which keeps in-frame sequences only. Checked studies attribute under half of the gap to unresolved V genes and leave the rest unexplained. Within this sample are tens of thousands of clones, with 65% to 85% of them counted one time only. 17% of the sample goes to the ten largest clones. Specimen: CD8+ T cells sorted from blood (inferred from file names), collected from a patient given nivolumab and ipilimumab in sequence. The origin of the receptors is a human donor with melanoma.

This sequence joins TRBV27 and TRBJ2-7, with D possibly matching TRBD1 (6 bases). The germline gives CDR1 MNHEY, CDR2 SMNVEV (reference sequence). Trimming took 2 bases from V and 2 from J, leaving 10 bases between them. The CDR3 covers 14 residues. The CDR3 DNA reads TGTGCCAGCAGTTTAACCTCAGGGGCCTACGAGCAGTACTTC. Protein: CASSLTSGAYEQYF.

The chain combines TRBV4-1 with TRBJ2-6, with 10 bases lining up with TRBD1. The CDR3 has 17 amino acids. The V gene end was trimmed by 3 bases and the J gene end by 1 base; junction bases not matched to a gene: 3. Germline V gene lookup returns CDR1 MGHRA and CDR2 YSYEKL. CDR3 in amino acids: CASSQGQGKSGANVLTF. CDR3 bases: TGCGCCAGCAGCCAGGGACAGGGGAAGTCTGGGGCCAACGTCCTGACTTTC.

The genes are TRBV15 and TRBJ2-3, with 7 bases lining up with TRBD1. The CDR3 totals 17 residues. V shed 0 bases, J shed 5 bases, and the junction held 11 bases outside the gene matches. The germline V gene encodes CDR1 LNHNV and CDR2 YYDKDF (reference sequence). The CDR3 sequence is CATSRDRVAGGIDTQYF. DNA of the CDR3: TGTGCCACCAGCAGAGATCGGGTCGCAGGGGGAATAGATACGCAGTATTTT.

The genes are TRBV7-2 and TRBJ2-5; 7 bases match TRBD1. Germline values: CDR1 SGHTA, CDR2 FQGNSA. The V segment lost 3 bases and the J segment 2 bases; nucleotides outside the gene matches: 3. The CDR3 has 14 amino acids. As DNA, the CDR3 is TGTGCCAGCAGCTTGGACAGGCTTCAAGAGACCCAGTACTTC. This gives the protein CASSLDRLQETQYF. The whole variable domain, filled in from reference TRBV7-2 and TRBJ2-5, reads GAGVSQSPSNKVTEKGKDVELRCDPISGHTALYWYRQSLGQGLEFLIYFQGNSAPDKSGLPSDRFSAERTGGSVSTLTIQRTQQEDSAVYLCASSLDRLQETQYFGPGTRLLVL.

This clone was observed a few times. CDR3 in amino acids: CASSQASQGGYEQYF. CDR3 sequence (DNA): TGTGCCAGCAGCCAAGCGTCGCAGGGCGGCTACGAGCAGTACTTC. This chain connects TRBV7-9 to TRBJ2-7; weak D call: TRBD1 (5 bases). V was shortened by 5 bases and J by 3 bases, with 17 bases between the two germline ends. Germline CDR1 and CDR2: SEHNR and FQNEAQ (reference sequence). The CDR3 is made up of 15 amino acids.

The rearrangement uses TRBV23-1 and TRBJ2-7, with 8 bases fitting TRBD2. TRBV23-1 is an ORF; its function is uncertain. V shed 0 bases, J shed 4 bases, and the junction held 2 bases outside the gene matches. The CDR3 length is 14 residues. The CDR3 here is CASSQSPGGYEQYF. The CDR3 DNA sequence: TGCGCCAGCAGTCAATCCCCGGGGGGGTACGAGCAGTACTTC.

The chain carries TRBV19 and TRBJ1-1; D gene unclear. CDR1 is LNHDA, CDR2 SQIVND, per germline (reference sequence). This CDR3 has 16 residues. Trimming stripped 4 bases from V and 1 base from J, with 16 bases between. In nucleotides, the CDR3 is TGTGCCAGTAGTAAGGAGGCGCCGTTACGGAACACTGAAGCTTTCTTT. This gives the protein CASSKEAPLRNTEAFF.

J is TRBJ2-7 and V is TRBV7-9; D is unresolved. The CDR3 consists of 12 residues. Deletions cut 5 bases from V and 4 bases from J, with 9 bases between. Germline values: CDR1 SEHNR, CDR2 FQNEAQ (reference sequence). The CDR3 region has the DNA TGTGCCAGCAGCGAAACATTATACGAGCAGTACTTC. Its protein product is CASSETLYEQYF.

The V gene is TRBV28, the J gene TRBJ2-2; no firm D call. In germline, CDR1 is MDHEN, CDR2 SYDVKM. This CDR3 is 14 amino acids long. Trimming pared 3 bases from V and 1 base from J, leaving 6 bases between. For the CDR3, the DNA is TGTGCCAGCAGTTTGGTAGAGAACACCGGGGAGCTGTTTTTT. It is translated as CASSLVENTGELFF. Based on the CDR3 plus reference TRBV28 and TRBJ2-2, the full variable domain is DVKVTQSSRYLVKRTGEKVFLECVQDMDHENMFWYRQDPGLGLRLIYFSYDVKMKEKGDIPEGYSVSREKKERFSLILESASTNQTSMYLCASSLVENTGELFFGEGSRLTVL.

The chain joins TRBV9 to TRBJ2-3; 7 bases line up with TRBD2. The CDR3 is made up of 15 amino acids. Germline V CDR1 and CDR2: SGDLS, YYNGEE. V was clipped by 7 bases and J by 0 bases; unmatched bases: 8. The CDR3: CASGGGRGSTDTQYF. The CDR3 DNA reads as TGTGCCAGCGGGGGGGGTCGGGGGAGCACAGATACGCAGTATTTT.

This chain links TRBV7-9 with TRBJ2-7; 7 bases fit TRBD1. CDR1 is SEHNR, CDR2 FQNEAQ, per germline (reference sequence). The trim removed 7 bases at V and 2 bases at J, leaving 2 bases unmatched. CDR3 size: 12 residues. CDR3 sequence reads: CASIDRAYEQYF. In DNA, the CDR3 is TGTGCCAGCATAGACAGGGCCTACGAGCAGTACTTC.

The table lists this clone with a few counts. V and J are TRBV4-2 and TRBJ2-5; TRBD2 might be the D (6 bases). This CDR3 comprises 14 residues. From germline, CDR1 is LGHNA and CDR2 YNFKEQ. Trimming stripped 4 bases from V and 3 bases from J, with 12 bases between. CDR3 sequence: CASSLYTGEETQYF. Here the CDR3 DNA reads TGTGCCAGCAGCCTATACACGGGGGAAGAGACCCAGTACTTC.

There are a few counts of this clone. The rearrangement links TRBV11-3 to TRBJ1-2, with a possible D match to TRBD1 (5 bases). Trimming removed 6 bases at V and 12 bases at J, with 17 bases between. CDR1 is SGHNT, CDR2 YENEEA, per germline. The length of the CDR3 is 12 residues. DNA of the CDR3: TGTGCCAGCAGGGACTGGGACTCCACAAACACCTTC. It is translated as CASRDWDSTNTF.

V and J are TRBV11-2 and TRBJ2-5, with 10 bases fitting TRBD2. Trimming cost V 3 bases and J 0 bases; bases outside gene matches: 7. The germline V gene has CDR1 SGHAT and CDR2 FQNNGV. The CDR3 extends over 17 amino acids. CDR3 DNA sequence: TGTGCCAGCAGCTTTCCTAGCGGGGGATCGTACCAAGAGACCCAGTACTTC. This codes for CASSFPSGGSYQETQYF.

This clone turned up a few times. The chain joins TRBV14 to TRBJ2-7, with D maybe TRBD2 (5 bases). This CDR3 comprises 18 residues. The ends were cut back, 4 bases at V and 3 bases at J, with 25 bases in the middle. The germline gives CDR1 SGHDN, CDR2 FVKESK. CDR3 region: CASSPGASAGKGYYEQYF. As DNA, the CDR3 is TGTGCCAGCAGCCCAGGTGCGAGTGCGGGTAAAGGGTACTACGAGCAGTACTTC.

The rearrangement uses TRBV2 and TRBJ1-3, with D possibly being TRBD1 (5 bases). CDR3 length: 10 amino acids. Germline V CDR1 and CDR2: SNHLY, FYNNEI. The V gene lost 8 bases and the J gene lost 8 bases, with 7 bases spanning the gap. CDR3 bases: TGTGCCAGCGGGGGGGACACCATATATTTT. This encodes CASGGDTIYF. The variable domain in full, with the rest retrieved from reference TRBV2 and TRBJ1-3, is EPEVTQTPSHQVTQMGQEVILRCVPISNHLYFYWYRQILGQKVEFLVSFYNNEISEKSEIFDDQFSVERPDGSNFTLKIRSTKLEDSAMYFCASGGDTIYFGEGSWLTVV.

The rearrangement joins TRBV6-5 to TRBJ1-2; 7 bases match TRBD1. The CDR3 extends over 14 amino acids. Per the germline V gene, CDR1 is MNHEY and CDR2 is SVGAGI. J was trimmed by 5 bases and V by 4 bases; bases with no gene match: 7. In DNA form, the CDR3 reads TGTGCCAGCAGTTTCGGACAGGCCGGGTATGGCTACACCTTC. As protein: CASSFGQAGYGYTF.

The CDR3 protein is CASSHRALAGIQETQYF. In DNA, the CDR3 is TGTGCCAGCAGCCACCGGGCCCTAGCGGGGATCCAAGAGACCCAGTACTTC. The rearrangement links TRBV11-2 to TRBJ2-5; 9 bases fit TRBD2. The CDR3 is made up of 17 amino acids. CDR1 is SGHAT and CDR2 is FQNNGV in the germline V gene. With 5 bases clipped from V and 1 base from J, the junction kept 11 bases outside the gene matches.

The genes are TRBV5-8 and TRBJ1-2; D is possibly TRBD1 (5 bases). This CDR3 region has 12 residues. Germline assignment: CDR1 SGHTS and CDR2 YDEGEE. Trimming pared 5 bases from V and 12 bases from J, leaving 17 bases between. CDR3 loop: CASRDWDSTNTF. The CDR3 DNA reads TGTGCCAGCAGGGACTGGGACTCCACAAACACCTTC.

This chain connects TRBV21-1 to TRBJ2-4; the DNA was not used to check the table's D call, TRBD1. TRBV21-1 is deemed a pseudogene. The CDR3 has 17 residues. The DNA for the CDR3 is TGTGCCAGCAGCAAAGAGTCCCTTGGAGGGGGCGAAAACATTCAGTACTTC. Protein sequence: CASSKESLGGGENIQYF.

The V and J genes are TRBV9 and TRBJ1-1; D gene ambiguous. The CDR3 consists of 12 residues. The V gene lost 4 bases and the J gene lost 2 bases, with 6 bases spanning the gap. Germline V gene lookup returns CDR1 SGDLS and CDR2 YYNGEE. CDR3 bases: TGTGCCAGCAGCCCCTATAACACTGAAGCTTTCTTT. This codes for CASSPYNTEAFF.

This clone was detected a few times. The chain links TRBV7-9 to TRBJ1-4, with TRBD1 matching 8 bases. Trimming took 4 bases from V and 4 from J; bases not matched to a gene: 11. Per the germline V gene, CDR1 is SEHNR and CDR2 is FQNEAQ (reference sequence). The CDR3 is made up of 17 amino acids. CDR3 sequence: CASSYTGTGPFNEKLFF. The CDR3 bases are TGTGCCAGCAGCTACACCGGGACAGGCCCATTTAATGAAAAACTGTTTTTT.

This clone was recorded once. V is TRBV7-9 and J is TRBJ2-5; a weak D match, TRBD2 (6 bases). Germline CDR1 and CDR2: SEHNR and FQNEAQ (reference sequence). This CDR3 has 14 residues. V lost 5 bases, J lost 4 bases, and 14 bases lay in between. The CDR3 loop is CASSTTGGSETQYF. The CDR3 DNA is TGTGCCAGCAGCACCACCGGGGGTTCAGAGACCCAGTACTTC.

DNA of the CDR3: TGTGCCAGCAGTTTATTTCGGGGAAGAGACTCCTATAATTCACCCCTCCACTTT. This sequence encodes CASSLFRGRDSYNSPLHF. This chain links TRBV28 with TRBJ1-6; D call uncertain. CDR1 and CDR2 (germline): MDHEN, SYDVKM. CDR3 length: 18 amino acids. V lost 1 base and J 0 bases, leaving 13 bases between the germline ends.

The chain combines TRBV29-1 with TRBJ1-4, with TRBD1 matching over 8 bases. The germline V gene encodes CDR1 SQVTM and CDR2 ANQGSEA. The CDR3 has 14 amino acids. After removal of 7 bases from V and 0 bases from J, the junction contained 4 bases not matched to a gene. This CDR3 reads CSASGQATNEKLFF. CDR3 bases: TGCAGCGCCTCGGGACAGGCAACTAATGAAAAACTGTTTTTT.

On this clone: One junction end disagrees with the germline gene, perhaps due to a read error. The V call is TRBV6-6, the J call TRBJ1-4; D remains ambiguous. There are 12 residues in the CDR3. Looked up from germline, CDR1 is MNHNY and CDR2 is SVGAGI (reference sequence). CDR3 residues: CASSYSREKLFF. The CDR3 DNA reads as TGTGCCAGCAGCTACTCGCGCGAAAAACTGTTTTTT.

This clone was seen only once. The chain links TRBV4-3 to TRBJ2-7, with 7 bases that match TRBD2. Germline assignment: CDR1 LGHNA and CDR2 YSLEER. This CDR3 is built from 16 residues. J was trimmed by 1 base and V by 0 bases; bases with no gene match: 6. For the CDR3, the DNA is TGCGCCAGCAGCCAAGATGTTACGGGACTATCCTACGAGCAGTACTTC. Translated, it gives CASSQDVTGLSYEQYF.